This T cell receptor beta chain was found in a study of regulatory T cells in long-lasting Graves disease (dated by TCRdb to about 2021). For the study in its entirety: Persistent Graves' disease was defined as antithyroid drug treatment for over 5 years with persistently positive TSH receptor autoantibodies. This study used TCR sequencing and RNA sequencing of peripheral blood to compare persistent Graves' disease patients against newly diagnosed Graves' disease patients. The study was conducted in China and was registered as a clinical trial. On average, persistent Graves' disease patients in the clinical cohort had been on antithyroid drugs for around ten years. A total of roughly 33 samples underwent TCR sequencing: around 13 from persistent and around 20 from newly diagnosed Graves' disease patients.

Here is what the overall study found, with its caveats: Persistent Graves' disease patients showed lower TCR Shannon entropy and fewer highly expanded clones than newly diagnosed patients, suggesting clonal expansion. A larger number of public clonotypes was shared among persistent patients (approximately 3,000) than among newly diagnosed patients (roughly 1,000). As a limitation, the authors acknowledged that the small sample size may reduce accuracy. Sequencing and analysis were restricted to the TCR beta chain. Preferential use of TRBV28, TRBJ1-2 and TRBJ2-5 was observed in persistent disease, whereas TRBV20-1 and TRBJ2-1 were favored in newly diagnosed disease. The study examined only peripheral blood because the primary lesion, thyroid tissue, could not be accessed.

The sample's time point label, decoded: persistent/refractory GD, antithyroid drugs over 5 years with positive TRAb. For both TCR sequencing and RNA sequencing, RNA was extracted from PBMCs in TRIzol. The diagnosis of Graves' disease followed American Thyroid Association guidelines. The patients came from an endocrinology department in Xi'an, China. From each patient, roughly 9 milliliters of peripheral blood was collected into an EDTA anticoagulant tube. Ficoll Paque Plus density gradient separation was used to isolate PBMCs, and no additional T cell sorting was done. An Agilent 2100 Bioanalyzer and agarose gel were used to assess RNA quality, and a NanoDrop 2000 was used to measure RNA concentration. Libraries were constructed by multiplex PCR. This sample was sequenced with an Illumina HiSeq 4000. TCR beta libraries were built with iRepertoire HTBI primers and Arm-PCR amplification of CDR3 regions. Before sequencing, the PCR products underwent gel purification. The authors' analysis ran thus. Gene usage analysis of CDR3 amino acid clonotypes relied on the roughly 60 TRBV and around 14 TRBJ segments identified across samples. COPE and FqMerger were used to merge filtered high-quality paired reads into contigs. BLAST was used to align contigs to IMGT TRBV, TRBD and TRBJ reference genes, with CDR3 defined following IMGT. Highly expanded clones were defined as clonotypes with a frequency above 0.1%. Shannon entropy served as the measure of repertoire diversity, while the Gini coefficient captured V-J evenness. Clonotypes shared by more than one individual were considered public. TCRdb handled the public reads itself, with Q25 trimming in fastp and clone calling in MiXCR, and kept productive beta chains. Identical CDR3 protein sequences are pooled into one entry, listed with their most common genes and DNA. The V and J calls were determined by TCRdb, not by the authors. The sample table shows some 470,000 distinct CDR3 sequences, and roughly a fifth are seen once. In total, the top ten clones hold around 7% of the sample.

Taken from the germline V gene (reference sequence), the CDR1 and CDR2 loops are MNHEY and SMNVEV. Trimming leaves V shorter by 1 base and J shorter by 4 bases, with the junction holding 9 bases beyond the gene matches. Reading from cysteine to phenylalanine, the CDR3 counts 16 amino acids. Left in the record is the CDR3 DNA by itself, 48 bases read in frame from the first base. In this sample, this clonotype turned up a few times. The antigen it recognizes is unknown. Base quality data are lacking; no much larger clone is found one base away. The chain uses TRBV27 and TRBJ2-7, and TRBD2 aligns with 8 junction nucleotides. The TCR sequence derives from a female donor with Graves disease. The material was peripheral blood mononuclear cells (PBMCs), obtained when the disease was refractory, from a patient treated with antithyroid drugs. The CDR3 in this case is CASSLYGAGGPYEQYF. The nucleotides read TGTGCCAGCAGTTTATACGGCGCGGGAGGACCGTACGAGCAGTACTTC.